A single sample gave rise to the 16 T cell receptor beta chains below, sequenced in a study of vaccination effects on CD4 cells after COVID-19. These receptors are not linked to any known antigen. The method was immunoSEQ multiplex PCR; TCRdb's version includes in-frame clones alone and lacks a portion of them. Seen here are nearly 35,000 clones, more than 70% observed once, and the top ten hold under 30%. Viral peptide pools were used in the ViraFEST assay to expand antigen-specific CD4+ T cells, and sequencing came afterward. Having been cultured for ten to eleven days, the cells underwent CD4+ T cell isolation. Each vaccine recipient was nucleocapsid antibody negative and had no prior SARS-CoV-2 infection. The sequencing here drew on CD4+ T cells from PBMCs cultured with HCoV-OC43 spike peptides, taken before COVID-19 vaccination. As for subset: HCoV-OC43 spike overlapping peptide pool stimulation. The origin of the receptors is a human donor who received a COVID-19 vaccine.

The chain carries TRBV10-3 and TRBJ1-2; the D gene is possibly TRBD1 (5 bases). Germline lookup yields CDR1 ENHRY and CDR2 SYGVKD. The CDR3 contains 12 residues. The V gene lost 4 bases and the J gene lost 5 bases, with 8 bases spanning the gap. CDR3 amino acids: CAISGDGYGYTF. The CDR3, as DNA: TGTGCCATCAGTGGGGACGGTTATGGCTACACCTTC.

This chain joins TRBV7-8 and TRBJ2-7; 10 positions agree with TRBD2. The CDR3 has 15 amino acids. V gave up 2 bases and J gave up 3 bases; unmatched junction bases: 4. CDR1 is SGHVS and CDR2 is FQNEAQ in the germline V gene. The CDR3 coding sequence is TGTGCCAGCAGCTTATTCCTAGCGGGAGACTACGAGCAGTACTTC. This codes for CASSLFLAGDYEQYF.

This clone has a handful of counts. The chain employs TRBV19 and TRBJ1-1; the D gene is possibly TRBD1 (5 bases). The CDR3 loop spans 15 amino acids. V lost 1 base and J lost 4, with 13 bases in between. The germline V gene encodes CDR1 LNHDA and CDR2 SQIVND (reference sequence). The CDR3 nucleotides are TGTGCCAGTAGTATAGCTAGGACCGGGGGCACTGAAGCTTTCTTT. This gives the protein CASSIARTGGTEAFF.

This sequence joins TRBV28 and TRBJ2-4; D not resolved. CDR3 size: 14 residues. Trimming pared 7 bases from V and 2 bases from J, leaving 12 bases between. Germline values: CDR1 MDHEN, CDR2 SYDVKM. DNA of the CDR3: TGTGCCAGCACCCCAACCGCTACCAAAAACATTCAGTACTTC. Its translation is CASTPTATKNIQYF.

The gene calls are TRBV29-1 and TRBJ1-4; tentatively, D is TRBD1 (5 bases). Germline CDR1 and CDR2: SQVTM and ANQGSEA. This CDR3 has 13 residues. V was trimmed by 3 bases and J by 4 bases, leaving 9 bases between them. CDR3 bases: TGCAGCGTTGAGTACGGGGGTAATGAAAAACTGTTTTTT. Translation: CSVEYGGNEKLFF.

This clone appeared a few times. The rearrangement uses TRBV5-5 and TRBJ2-7, with 8 bases aligning to TRBD1. This CDR3 region has 15 residues. J gave up 2 bases and V 3 bases, and 7 bases lay outside the gene matches. From germline, CDR1 is SGHKS and CDR2 YYEKEE (reference sequence). CDR3 sequence: CASSSDRDRPYEQYF. The CDR3 DNA reads as TGTGCCAGCAGCTCCGACCGGGACAGGCCCTACGAGCAGTACTTC. The full variable domain, with the rest looked up from reference TRBV5-5 and TRBJ2-7, is DAGVTQSPTHLIKTRGQQVTLRCSPISGHKSVSWYQQVLGQGPQFIFQYYEKEERGRGNFPDRFSARQFPNYSSELNVNALLLGDSALYLCASSSDRDRPYEQYFGPGTRLTVT.

This clone was recorded only once. This chain connects TRBV6-5 to TRBJ2-5; a possible D gene is TRBD2 (6 bases). The CDR3 covers 14 residues. With 4 bases removed from V and 3 bases from J, the gap between germline ends came to 12 bases. Germline V gene lookup returns CDR1 MNHEY and CDR2 SVGAGI. CDR3 residues: CASSSGWGEETQYF. The DNA for the CDR3 is TGTGCCAGCAGTTCCGGGTGGGGGGAAGAGACCCAGTACTTC.

The rearrangement links TRBV11-2 to TRBJ2-1, with 11 bases lining up with TRBD2. The CDR3 length is 16 residues. CDR1 and CDR2 (germline): SGHAT, FQNNGV. The V gene end was trimmed by 5 bases and the J gene end by 8 bases; junction bases not matched to a gene: 11. CDR3 bases: TGTGCCAGCAGCCCCCTTAGCGGGAGGGCGGGGTATGAGCAGTTCTTC. It yields the protein CASSPLSGRAGYEQFF.

CDR3 bases: TGCCAGGCGACAGACGGCACTGAAGCTTTCTTT. Encoded protein: CQATDGTEAFF. V and J are TRBV29-1 and TRBJ1-1; the D gene is possibly TRBD1 (5 bases). The germline gives CDR1 SQVTM, CDR2 ANQGSEA. The CDR3 runs 11 residues.

This clone was observed a handful of times. The rearrangement uses TRBV6-4 and TRBJ2-1; D assignment may be TRBD1 or TRBD2 (6 bases each). The V and J ends lost 6 bases and 0 bases respectively, with 18 bases between them. Per the germline V gene, CDR1 is MRHNA and CDR2 is SNTAGT. The CDR3 sequence is 17 residues long. This CDR3 is CASRGGTVSTSYNEQFF. For the CDR3, the DNA is TGTGCCAGCAGGGGGGGCACCGTATCGACCTCCTACAATGAGCAGTTCTTC.

This clone was picked up a small number of times. The CDR3 loop is CSVRETVNEKLFF. The CDR3 DNA follows: TGCAGCGTTCGGGAGACGGTGAATGAAAAACTGTTTTTT. V usage is TRBV29-1 and J usage is TRBJ1-4, with no clear D. The V end lost 5 bases, the J end lost 5 bases, and 12 bases lay between the germline ends. Per germline, CDR1 SQVTM and CDR2 ANQGSEA. CDR3 length: 13 amino acids.

The rearrangement links TRBV2 to TRBJ2-1; 14 nucleotides line up with TRBD2. There are 17 residues in the CDR3. In germline, CDR1 is SNHLY, CDR2 FYNNEI. Trimming at V came to 5 bases and at J to 4 bases, leaving 7 bases not matched to a gene. The CDR3 DNA is TGTGCCAGCAGTAGACAGACTAGCGGGGGGGGGTACAATGAGCAGTTCTTC. This codes for CASSRQTSGGGYNEQFF. Looking up the rest from reference TRBV2 and TRBJ2-1 gives the full variable domain: EPEVTQTPSHQVTQMGQEVILRCVPISNHLYFYWYRQILGQKVEFLVSFYNNEISEKSEIFDDQFSVERPDGSNFTLKIRSTKLEDSAMYFCASSRQTSGGGYNEQFFGPGTRLTVL.

This clone was counted only a few times. The chain couples TRBV5-4 to TRBJ1-2, with D possibly being TRBD1 (6 bases). CDR1 is SGHNT, CDR2 YYREEE, per germline (reference sequence). Trimming took off 0 bases at V and 8 bases at J, with 23 bases between the two ends. This CDR3 region has 17 residues. CDR3 in DNA: TGTGCCAGCAGCTTGGCCCTATTGCGGGGCCTCAGGGGCGGCTACACCTTC. Protein: CASSLALLRGLRGGYTF.

This rearrangement joins TRBV5-6 to TRBJ2-7; 9 bases map to TRBD2. Germline CDR1 is SGHDT and CDR2 is YYEEEE. The junction had 7 bases not matched to a gene; V was cut back by 0 bases and J by 6 bases. The CDR3 covers 15 residues. In DNA form, the CDR3 reads TGTGCCAGCAGCTTGGCCGGGACTAGCATTGGCGAGCAGTACTTC. Translation gives CASSLAGTSIGEQYF.

J is TRBJ2-7 and V is TRBV28; 10 bases match TRBD1. CDR1 MDHEN and CDR2 SYDVKM come from the germline V gene. The CDR3 length is 14 residues. V dropped 7 bases and J dropped 5; count of bases not matched to a gene: 8. As DNA, the CDR3 is TGTGCCAGCAAGGGACAGGGGCGATCCCACGAGCAGTACTTC. The encoded protein is CASKGQGRSHEQYF.

This chain uses TRBV7-2 with TRBJ1-5; D ambiguous. Germline assignment: CDR1 SGHTA and CDR2 FQGNSA. Trimming took 2 bases from V and 2 from J, leaving 4 bases between them. CDR3 length: 13 residues. CDR3 residues: CASSLRGNQPQHF. CDR3 nucleotide sequence: TGTGCCAGCAGCTTAAGAGGCAATCAGCCCCAGCATTTT.